This is a list of T cell receptor beta chains from one sample in a study of post-analysis software for immune sequencing data. TCRdb re-derived calls from the PCR reads in MiXCR, one entry per CDR3 protein. The table shows 350,000 to 500,000 distinct CDR3 sequences, with approximately 38% occurring only once. The specimen sequenced was blood. The receptors were gathered from a girl aged 2 to 9 with multiple sclerosis. The CDR3 runs from the conserved cysteine through the conserved F or W. Fields, in order: CDR3 DNA, CDR3 protein, clone size, D gene, J gene, V gene. A D gene is named only where the DNA matches it firmly. Clone size is shown for a subset of rows, as once, few, many or a class of expanded clone.

TGCGCCAGCAGCCCCCGGACCGGGGACACCGGGGAGCTGTTTTTT | CASSPRTGDTGELFF | few | - | TRBJ2-2 | TRBV5-1
TGTGCCAGCAGCCAACAGGGGACCCACGGCTACACCTTC | CASSQQGTHGYTF | few | TRBD1 | TRBJ1-2 | TRBV12-3/TRBV12-4
TGTGCCAGCAGCTTCACCGGGACAACTTCCTACAATGAGCAGTACTTC | CASSFTGTTSYNEQYF | - | - | TRBJ2-7 | TRBV7-2
TGTGCCAGCAGCTTAGGGGCAACGCGGGGGGTAGAGGAGTACTTC | CASSLGATRGVEEYF | - | TRBD2 | TRBJ2-4 | TRBV7-6
TGTGCCAGCAGTTTAGATGGACAGGGGGGAGCCAAAAACATTCAGTACTTC | CASSLDGQGGAKNIQYF | - | TRBD1 | TRBJ2-4 | TRBV12-3/TRBV12-4
TGTGCCATCAGTGGAGGGACCTACGAGCAGTACTTC | CAISGGTYEQYF | few | - | TRBJ2-7 | TRBV10-3
TGTGCCAGCAGCAAACGGCAGGGTCGGAGCTCCTACAATGAGCAGTTCTTC | CASSKRQGRSSYNEQFF | few | - | TRBJ2-1 | TRBV21-1
TGTGCCAGCAGCCAACGGGGTTCCTATGGCTACACCTTC | CASSQRGSYGYTF | - | - | TRBJ1-2 | TRBV27
TGCAGCGTTGCTGGGATTATGAACACTGAAGCTTTCTTT | CSVAGIMNTEAFF | once | - | TRBJ1-1 | TRBV29-1
TGTGCCAGCAGCTCCCCCTCTAGGAGCGCCACAGATACGCAGTATTTT | CASSSPSRSATDTQYF | - | - | TRBJ2-3 | TRBV7-9
TGTGCCAGCAGTCCCGGAGGGCCCCAGCATTTT | CASSPGGPQHF | - | - | TRBJ1-5 | TRBV6-6
TGCAGCGTTAGATTTGCCAATGTGAACCAGTACTTC | CSVRFANVNQYF | - | - | TRBJ2-7 | TRBV29-1
TGTGCCAGCAGTTTCATAGCGGGACCGCCCTCCTACGAGCAGTACTTC | CASSFIAGPPSYEQYF | few | TRBD2 | TRBJ2-7 | TRBV27
TGTGTCAGCTCACTCCAGGGCTTTCCTGGGGCCAACGTCCTGACTTTC | CVSSLQGFPGANVLTF | - | - | TRBJ2-6 | TRBV18
TGTGCCAGCAGCCGGGGACAGGGGGCAAGCACAGATACGCAGTATTTT | CASSRGQGASTDTQYF | - | TRBD1 | TRBJ2-3 | TRBV28
TGCAGCGTGGTTCCCGGACTAGCGGGTAATGAGCAGTTCTTC | CSVVPGLAGNEQFF | few | TRBD2 | TRBJ2-1 | TRBV29-1
TGTGCCAGCAGCCCCCACCCTAGCGGGAATGCCGGGGAGCTGTTTTTT | CASSPHPSGNAGELFF | - | TRBD2 | TRBJ2-2 | TRBV5-4
TGCGCCAGCAGCTCCGGGACACCGTTTCGTTATGGCTACACCTTC | CASSSGTPFRYGYTF | few | - | TRBJ1-2 | TRBV5-1
TGCAGTGCTAGAGCCGGAGCGGGAGGAGCAGATACGCAGTATTTT | CSARAGAGGADTQYF | - | TRBD2 | TRBJ2-3 | TRBV20-1
TGCGCCAGCAGCCAAGGGGCTAGCTCTGCAGATACGCAGTATTTT | CASSQGASSADTQYF | - | - | TRBJ2-3 | TRBV4-3
TGTGCCAGCAGCTTTACAGAAGGTAACGAGCAGTACTTC | CASSFTEGNEQYF | - | - | TRBJ2-7 | TRBV7-3
TGCAGTGCTGGGGAGCCAACGGGGCTCTTGGGGGAGACCCAGTACTTC | CSAGEPTGLLGETQYF | - | - | TRBJ2-5 | TRBV20-1
TGTGCCAGCAGTGAGCCCGTGACTAGCGGCTCCTACAATGAGCAGTTCTTC | CASSEPVTSGSYNEQFF | few | TRBD2 | TRBJ2-1 | TRBV2
TGTGCCACCAGCGCCCGTTCGGCAGCGCAAGAGACCCAGTACTTC | CATSARSAAQETQYF | - | - | TRBJ2-5 | TRBV24-1
TGCAGCGTTGAAGTTAAGGGTTACCCGGGAGAGACCCAGTACTTC | CSVEVKGYPGETQYF | - | - | TRBJ2-5 | TRBV29-1
TGTGCCAGCAGCAGGGGGTACCTTGAAGCTTTCTTT | CASSRGYLEAFF | - | TRBD1 | TRBJ1-1 | TRBV6-1
TGCAGTGCTAGGGGGACTAGCGGGGGGCCCCAAGAGACCCAGTACTTC | CSARGTSGGPQETQYF | few | TRBD2 | TRBJ2-5 | TRBV20-1
TGTGCCAGCAGCCCTCCCTTGGATAGCTACTACGAGCAGTACTTC | CASSPPLDSYYEQYF | few | - | TRBJ2-7 | TRBV7-9
TGTGCCAGCAGCTTCCGGGACAGGGCTTCCTATAATTCACCCCTCCACTTT | CASSFRDRASYNSPLHF | few | TRBD1 | TRBJ1-6 | TRBV5-5
TGCAGTGCTAGACGCGGAGGAAATGAGCAGTTCTTC | CSARRGGNEQFF | - | - | TRBJ2-1 | TRBV20-1
TGTGCCAGCAGCGTAGATCCAGGGACGAACACTGAAGCTTTCTTT | CASSVDPGTNTEAFF | - | - | TRBJ1-1 | TRBV9
TGTGCCAGTCTCCAAGGGGAGGGCTACACCTTC | CASLQGEGYTF | few | - | TRBJ1-2 | TRBV28
TGTGCCATCAGTGAGGCTATGGGGGAGGACACCGAAGCTTTCTTT | CAISEAMGEDTEAFF | - | - | TRBJ1-1 | TRBV10-3
TGTGCCAGCAGTCCGGGTACCCAAGAGACCCAGTACTTC | CASSPGTQETQYF | - | - | TRBJ2-5 | TRBV28
TGTGCCAGCCGTGCTCCAGGGTTAGCCAAAAACATTCAGTACTTC | CASRAPGLAKNIQYF | few | - | TRBJ2-4 | TRBV28
TGTGCCAGCCGACCAGCGGGAGGTGGCACAGATACGCAGTATTTT | CASRPAGGGTDTQYF | - | TRBD2 | TRBJ2-3 | TRBV2
TGTGCCAGCAGCTCGACAGAGGATAATTCACCCCTCCACTTT | CASSSTEDNSPLHF | - | - | TRBJ1-6 | TRBV25-1
TGCAGCGTTGAACGGGGAGGTGGCTACACCTTC | CSVERGGGYTF | few | - | TRBJ1-2 | TRBV29-1
TGCAGTGCTAGAGAGCGGGACTTGATGTCCGGGGAGCTGTTTTTT | CSARERDLMSGELFF | - | - | TRBJ2-2 | TRBV20-1
TGTGCCAGCAGCTTGGATCGTCTGAGCTCCTACGAGCAGTACTTC | CASSLDRLSSYEQYF | - | - | TRBJ2-7 | TRBV5-4
TGCAGTGCTAGGATACTAGCGGGAAGAGGGGGTGAGCAGTTCTTC | CSARILAGRGGEQFF | - | TRBD2 | TRBJ2-1 | TRBV20-1
TGTGCCAGCAGCTTAGTGAAGACAGGGGAAGAGACCCAGTACTTC | CASSLVKTGEETQYF | few | TRBD1 | TRBJ2-5 | TRBV7-2
TGTGCCAGCAGTGAAGTAACTGTTCCAAGGAGCTCCTACGAGCAGTACTTC | CASSEVTVPRSSYEQYF | - | - | TRBJ2-7 | TRBV2
TGTGCCACCAGCAGAGGGATTATAGGGAAAGAGACCCAGTACTTC | CATSRGIIGKETQYF | few | - | TRBJ2-5 | TRBV15
TGTGCCATCAGTGAGCCGGACAGGGACGAGCAGTACTTC | CAISEPDRDEQYF | - | TRBD1 | TRBJ2-7 | TRBV10-3
TGCGCCAGCAGCCTAGATCTAGGAATCTACGAGCAGTACTTC | CASSLDLGIYEQYF | - | - | TRBJ2-7 | TRBV4-3
TGTGCCAGCAGCTATAACCGGGACTTCTACGAGCAGTACTTC | CASSYNRDFYEQYF | - | - | TRBJ2-7 | TRBV7-2
TGTGCCAGCTCACCCCTGATAACTGAAGCTTTCTTT | CASSPLITEAFF | - | - | TRBJ1-1 | TRBV18
TGCAGTGGCCTGACTAGCGAGGAGGCCCAGTACTTC | CSGLTSEEAQYF | - | TRBD2 | TRBJ2-7 | TRBV20-1
TGTGCCAGCAGCTTAAGCGCCGGGCCCAGCTCACCCCTCCACTTT | CASSLSAGPSSPLHF | - | - | TRBJ1-6 | TRBV7-3
TGCGGCTCACTAGCGGCCCCAGGGACGCAGTATTTT | CGSLAAPGTQYF | - | TRBD2 | TRBJ2-3 | TRBV20-1
TGTGCCAGCAGCTCCTCGACAGTTGGGGGGCCAGATACGCAGTATTTT | CASSSSTVGGPDTQYF | once | - | TRBJ2-3 | TRBV7-3